These 20 T cell receptor beta chains originate from one sample sequenced in a study of T cells after yellow fever vaccination. TCRdb redid the calling of the 5' RACE reads with MiXCR, one entry per CDR3 protein. The sample consists of 170,000 or so distinct CDR3 sequences, approximately 6.2% of them appearing once. Sequencing used CD4+ T cells sorted from PBMCs, obtained on the day of the first yellow fever vaccination. The receptors come from a man aged 18 to 29 who received the YFV17D yellow fever vaccine.

There are many counts of this clonotype. This chain joins TRBV10-3 and TRBJ1-1; no firm D call. CDR1 and CDR2 (germline): ENHRY, SYGVKD. The germline V and J ends were trimmed by 9 bases and 4 bases, with 15 bases remaining between them. This CDR3 has 13 residues. The CDR3 is CAMQLQAGTEAFF. CDR3 DNA sequence: TGTGCCATGCAGCTGCAGGCGGGCACTGAAGCTTTCTTT.

This clonotype appeared many times. The V call is TRBV5-1, the J call TRBJ2-3; 7 bases are a match to TRBD2. This CDR3 spans 15 amino acids. Germline V gene lookup returns CDR1 SGHRS and CDR2 YFSETQ. Germline trimming cut 5 bases from V and 2 bases from J; bases unmatched to any gene: 8. CDR3 protein: CASRGLADATDTQYF. CDR3 DNA: TGCGCCAGCAGAGGGCTAGCGGACGCCACAGATACGCAGTATTTT. Full variable domain (missing parts from reference TRBV5-1 and TRBJ2-3): KAGVTQTPRYLIKTRGQQVTLSCSPISGHRSVSWYQQTPGQGLQFLFEYFSETQRNKGNFPGRFSGRQFSNSRSEMNVSTLELGDSALYLCASRGLADATDTQYFGPGTRLTVL.

The table lists this clonotype with a few counts. The rearrangement uses TRBV5-1 and TRBJ2-5; no definite D call. This CDR3 contains 14 residues. V was cut by 0 bases and J by 5 bases, with 11 bases left in between. The germline V gene has CDR1 SGHRS and CDR2 YFSETQ. CDR3 amino acids: CASSLAEAWETQYF. The CDR3 bases are TGCGCCAGCAGCTTGGCCGAGGCGTGGGAGACCCAGTACTTC.

This clonotype turned up a few times. J is TRBJ2-3 and V is TRBV7-2; D call uncertain. Between the trimmed V and J ends, which lost 6 bases and 0 bases, there was a span of 10 bases. The length of the CDR3 is 14 residues. Germline values: CDR1 SGHTA, CDR2 FQGNSA. The CDR3 bases are TGTGCCAGCAGGGCTTTGACAAGCACAGATACGCAGTATTTT. Its translation is CASRALTSTDTQYF.

This clonotype has just a few counts. V and J are TRBV7-2 and TRBJ2-1; 13 bases fit TRBD2. The junction had 19 bases not matched to a gene; V was cut back by 5 bases and J by 0 bases. Germline V CDR1 and CDR2: SGHTA, FQGNSA. The CDR3 is 22 amino acids. CDR3 in DNA: TGTGCCAGCAGCACCCCCGGTTCAGGGACTAGCGGGGCCTTGAGCTCCTACAATGAGCAGTTCTTC. Its protein product is CASSTPGSGTSGALSSYNEQFF.

This clonotype was seen repeatedly, ten times or more. The chain combines TRBV6-1 with TRBJ1-5; D uncertain. The V end was cut by 4 bases, the J end by 6 bases, with 10 bases between. CDR1 is MNHNS and CDR2 is SASEGT in the germline V gene. This CDR3 comprises 13 residues. CDR3 protein: CASSATRSQPQHF. The CDR3 DNA reads as TGTGCCAGCAGTGCTACGCGGAGTCAGCCCCAGCATTTT.

This clonotype was seen a few times. J is TRBJ1-2 and V is TRBV7-2; D gene ambiguous. The CDR3 length is 12 residues. Germline V CDR1 and CDR2: SGHTA, FQGNSA. V lost 5 bases to trimming and J lost 8 bases, with 12 bases between them. The CDR3 here is CASSPAGLGYTF. DNA of the CDR3: TGTGCCAGCAGCCCCGCGGGCTTGGGCTACACCTTC.

This clonotype occurred many times. The chain employs TRBV2 and TRBJ2-7; D ambiguous. Trimming took off 3 bases at V and 5 bases at J, with 11 bases between the two ends. Looked up from germline, CDR1 is SNHLY and CDR2 is FYNNEI. The CDR3 extends over 13 amino acids. The CDR3 loop is CASSEFPRDEQYV. The CDR3 bases are TGTGCCAGCAGTGAGTTCCCCCGGGACGAGCAGTACGTC.

Ten or more counts support this clonotype. V gene TRBV6-5 combines with J gene TRBJ1-2; D is uncertain. The CDR3 has 15 amino acids. CDR1 and CDR2 from the germline V gene are MNHEY and SVGAGI. Trimming cost V 2 bases and J 0 bases, with 10 bases left between them. The CDR3, as DNA: TGTGCCAGCAGTTACGGGCAGGAAGCTAACTATGGCTACACCTTC. Protein: CASSYGQEANYGYTF.

This clonotype was seen more than once but under ten times. This chain uses TRBV4-2 with TRBJ2-5; TRBD2 might be the D (5 bases). Per germline, CDR1 LGHNA and CDR2 YNFKEQ. V shed 0 bases and J shed 3 bases, with 14 bases lying between them. The CDR3 sequence is 16 residues long. The CDR3 loop reads CASSQDRGGLKETQYF. CDR3 DNA: TGTGCCAGCAGCCAAGATCGTGGCGGGCTCAAAGAGACCCAGTACTTC.

This clonotype occurred many times. The gene calls are TRBV5-6 and TRBJ1-2; 9 bases align to TRBD1. V lost 0 bases to trimming and J lost 9 bases; unmatched junction nucleotides: 3. The CDR3 runs to 13 residues. CDR1 SGHDT and CDR2 YYEEEE come from the germline V gene. Written as DNA, the CDR3 is TGTGCCAGCAGCTTGGACAGGGGGCAAAGCTACACCTTC. This gives the protein CASSLDRGQSYTF.

This rearrangement joins TRBV5-1 to TRBJ2-1; unclear D gene. The CDR3 runs to 14 residues. The V gene lost 0 bases and the J gene lost 3 bases, with 7 bases spanning the gap. Per germline, CDR1 SGHRS and CDR2 YFSETQ. The CDR3 DNA is TGCGCCAGCAGCTTGGAGTTCCTCTACAATGAGCAGTTCTTC. Protein product: CASSLEFLYNEQFF.

This clonotype was recorded many times. CDR3 DNA sequence: TGTGCCAGCAGTAGAGAGGGAGACCCTACCTATGGCTACACCTTC. Its protein is CASSREGDPTYGYTF. The rearrangement links TRBV6-1 to TRBJ1-2; D remains unclear. Trimming shortened V by 5 bases and J by 4 bases, and 17 bases separated the two germline ends. This CDR3 is 15 amino acids long. Per germline, CDR1 MNHNS and CDR2 SASEGT.

This clonotype appeared many times. This sequence joins TRBV7-8 and TRBJ1-1; 12 bases fit TRBD1. Germline CDR1 reads SGHVS; CDR2 reads FQNEAQ. Trimming removed 0 bases from V and 12 bases from J; junction bases left unmatched: 2. This CDR3 contains 13 residues. Here the CDR3 DNA reads TGTGCCAGCAGCTTAGCGGGACAGGGGGCGTCTTTCTTT. Translated, it gives CASSLAGQGASFF.

This clonotype appeared a few times. V usage is TRBV28 and J usage is TRBJ1-1; 8 bases line up with TRBD1. From germline, CDR1 is MDHEN and CDR2 SYDVKM. This CDR3 has 15 residues. The trim removed 6 bases at V and 0 bases at J, leaving 6 bases unmatched. The CDR3 spells CASSPPDRVNTEAFF. CDR3 nucleotide sequence: TGTGCCAGCAGCCCCCCGGACAGGGTGAACACTGAAGCTTTCTTT.

This clonotype occurred a few times. The chain uses TRBV30 and TRBJ1-3; 7 nucleotides align to TRBD1. CDR1 GTSNPN and CDR2 SVGIG come from the germline V gene (reference sequence). With 5 bases clipped from V and 2 bases from J, the junction kept 3 bases outside the gene matches. This CDR3 has 13 amino acids. The CDR3 DNA follows: TGTGCCTGGGAGACAGGGACTGGAAACACCATATATTTT. Its translation is CAWETGTGNTIYF.

The V and J genes are TRBV7-2 and TRBJ2-3, with unresolved D. Germline assignment: CDR1 SGHTA and CDR2 FQGNSA. The CDR3 extends over 16 amino acids. V lost 1 base and J 3 bases, leaving 14 bases between the germline ends. The CDR3 DNA is TGTGCCAGCAGCTTAGTATCGTCGGGTGGTACAGATACGCAGTATTTT. The encoded protein is CASSLVSSGGTDTQYF. Together with reference TRBV7-2 and TRBJ2-3, the CDR3 gives the full variable domain: GAGVSQSPSNKVTEKGKDVELRCDPISGHTALYWYRQSLGQGLEFLIYFQGNSAPDKSGLPSDRFSAERTGGSVSTLTIQRTQQEDSAVYLCASSLVSSGGTDTQYFGPGTRLTVL.

In its sample, this clonotype was seen many times. This sequence joins TRBV5-6 and TRBJ2-7; a weak D match, TRBD2 (6 bases). Germline CDR1 SGHDT, CDR2 YYEEEE. Deletions cut 0 bases from V and 3 bases from J, with 13 bases between. The CDR3 sequence is 15 residues long. CDR3 residues: CASSLGLAWDYEQYF. The CDR3 bases are TGTGCCAGCAGCTTGGGCCTAGCGTGGGACTACGAGCAGTACTTC.

At least ten counts were recorded for this clonotype. CDR3 sequence reads: CAISGGDEQYF. DNA for the CDR3: TGTGCCATCAGTGGGGGGGACGAGCAGTACTTC. The J gene is TRBJ2-7, the V gene TRBV10-3; weak D call: TRBD2 (6 bases). V was trimmed by 4 bases and J by 5 bases, leaving 6 bases between them. The CDR3 contains 11 residues. Germline values: CDR1 ENHRY, CDR2 SYGVKD.

This clonotype was seen only a few times. The chain links TRBV7-2 to TRBJ2-1; D gene unclear. Per germline, CDR1 SGHTA and CDR2 FQGNSA. Trimming took 5 bases from V and 10 from J, leaving 12 bases between them. CDR3 size: 12 residues. The CDR3 DNA sequence: TGTGCCAGCAGCCAATTTTTTCGGGAGCAGTTCTTC. It is translated as CASSQFFREQFF.